This T cell receptor beta chain originates from a study of control samples from healthy donors and cancer patients. The V end was cut by 5 bases, the J end by 5 bases, with 12 bases between. Germline values: CDR1 MNHEY, CDR2 SVGAGI. CDR3 length equals 13 residues. The protocol was immunoSEQ multiplex PCR, while the TCRdb copy is restricted to in-frame clones and leaves out a portion. The sample yields approximately 150,000 clones, roughly 92% seen once. Sequenced: blood. This clonotype was sampled from a man aged 35-49 years in good health. V is TRBV6-5 and J is TRBJ1-2; the D gene is possibly TRBD1 (5 bases). CDR3 amino acids: CASSLGGEYGYTF. The CDR3 DNA reads TGTGCCAGCAGTCTGGGGGGGGAGTATGGCTACACCTTC.